Each of the 2 T cell receptor beta chains below was sequenced from the same sample in a study of T-cell memory formation after mild COVID-19. TCRdb used MiXCR to reprocess the 5' RACE reads, holding one entry per CDR3 protein. The sample has hundreds of thousands of distinct CDR3 sequences, roughly 15% seen once; the top ten hold about 20%. Sequencing was done on a sample of PBMCs or a T cell subset sorted from them (not recorded which). The receptors were gathered from a man aged 18 to 35 who had mild COVID-19 (a few samples of this study predate the infection). Cell type and time point are not known.

Ten or more counts support this clonotype. The chain couples TRBV6-2 or TRBV6-3 to TRBJ2-2; D may be TRBD1 (5 bases). The CDR3 is made up of 15 amino acids. Germline V CDR1 and CDR2: MNHEY, SVGEGT. Trimming shortened V by 2 bases and J by 7 bases, and 14 bases separated the two germline ends. CDR3 coding DNA: TGTGCCAGCAGTTACGTGCCAGGGCAGGTCGGGGAGCTGTTTTTT. Its translation: CASSYVPGQVGELFF.

This clonotype was found a few times. The chain recombines TRBV11-3 with TRBJ2-2; TRBD2 might be the D (6 bases). The CDR3 is made up of 13 amino acids. Germline CDR1 SGHNT, CDR2 YENEEA. V was clipped by 4 bases and J by 7 bases, with 10 bases between them. CDR3 amino acids: CASSYVGGGELFF. The CDR3, as DNA: TGTGCCAGCAGCTACGTGGGAGGCGGGGAGCTGTTTTTT.